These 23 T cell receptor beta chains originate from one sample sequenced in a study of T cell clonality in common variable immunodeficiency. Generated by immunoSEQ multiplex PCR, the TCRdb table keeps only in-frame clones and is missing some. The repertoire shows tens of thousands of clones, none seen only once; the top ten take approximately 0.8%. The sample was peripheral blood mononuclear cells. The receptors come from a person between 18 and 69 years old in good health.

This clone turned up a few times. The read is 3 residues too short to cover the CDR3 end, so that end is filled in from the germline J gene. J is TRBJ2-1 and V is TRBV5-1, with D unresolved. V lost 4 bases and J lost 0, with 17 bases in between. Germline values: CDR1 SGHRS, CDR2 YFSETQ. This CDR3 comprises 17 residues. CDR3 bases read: TGCGCCAGCAGCCCAACTAACGGGTGGAGCTCCTACAATGAG. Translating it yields CASSPTNGWSSYNE. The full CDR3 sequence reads CASSPTNGWSSYNEQFF. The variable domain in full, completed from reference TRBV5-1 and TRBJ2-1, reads KAGVTQTPRYLIKTRGQQVTLSCSPISGHRSVSWYQQTPGQGLQFLFEYFSETQRNKGNFPGRFSGRQFSNSRSEMNVSTLELGDSALYLCASSPTNGWSSYNEQFFGPGTRLTVL.

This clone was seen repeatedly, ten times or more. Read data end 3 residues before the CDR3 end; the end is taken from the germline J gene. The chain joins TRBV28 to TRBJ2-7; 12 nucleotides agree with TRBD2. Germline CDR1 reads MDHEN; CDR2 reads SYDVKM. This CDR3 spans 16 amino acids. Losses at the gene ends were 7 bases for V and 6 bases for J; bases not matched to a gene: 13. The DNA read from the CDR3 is TGTGCCAGCATCCCGGTGGGGCTAGCGGGGGGGGGCGAG. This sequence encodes CASIPVGLAGGGE. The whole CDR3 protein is CASIPVGLAGGGEQYF. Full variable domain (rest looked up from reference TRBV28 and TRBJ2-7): DVKVTQSSRYLVKRTGEKVFLECVQDMDHENMFWYRQDPGLGLRLIYFSYDVKMKEKGDIPEGYSVSREKKERFSLILESASTNQTSMYLCASIPVGLAGGGEQYFGPGTRLTVT.

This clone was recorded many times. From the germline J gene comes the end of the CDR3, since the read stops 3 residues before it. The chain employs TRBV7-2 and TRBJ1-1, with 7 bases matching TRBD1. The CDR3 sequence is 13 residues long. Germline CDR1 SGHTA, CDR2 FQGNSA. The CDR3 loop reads CASSPDRVQEAFF. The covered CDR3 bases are TGTGCCAGCAGCCCCGACAGGGTTCAAGAA.

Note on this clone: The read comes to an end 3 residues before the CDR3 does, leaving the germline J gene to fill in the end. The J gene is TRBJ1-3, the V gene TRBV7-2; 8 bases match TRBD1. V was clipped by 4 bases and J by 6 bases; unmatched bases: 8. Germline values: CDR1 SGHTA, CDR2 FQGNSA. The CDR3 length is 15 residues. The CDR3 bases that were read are TGTGCCAGCAGCTCACAACAGGGGGTTCAAAACACC. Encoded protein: CASSSQQGVQNT. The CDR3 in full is CASSSQQGVQNTIYF.

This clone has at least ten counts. Incomplete CDR3 DNA: TGTGCCAGCAGACGAGACCAGGGGGGGAACACTGAA. Translating gives CASRRDQGGNTE. The whole CDR3 sequence is CASRRDQGGNTEAFF. The chain joins TRBV7-2 to TRBJ1-1, with 7 bases identical to TRBD1. The read gets to within 3 residues of the CDR3 end, and the germline J gene fills in the rest. Germline V gene lookup returns CDR1 SGHTA and CDR2 FQGNSA. CDR3 length: 15 amino acids. V gave up 6 bases and J gave up 1 base; unmatched junction bases: 8.

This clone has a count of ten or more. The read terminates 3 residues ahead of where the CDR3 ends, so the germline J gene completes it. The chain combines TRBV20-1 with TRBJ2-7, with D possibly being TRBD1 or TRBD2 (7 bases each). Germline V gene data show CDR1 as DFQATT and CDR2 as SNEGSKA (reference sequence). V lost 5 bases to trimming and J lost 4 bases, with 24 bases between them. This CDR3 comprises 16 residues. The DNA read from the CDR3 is TGCAGTGCTGACCGTGAGGTGACAGGGAGGGGGTACGAG. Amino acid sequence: CSADREVTGRGYE. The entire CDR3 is CSADREVTGRGYEQYF.

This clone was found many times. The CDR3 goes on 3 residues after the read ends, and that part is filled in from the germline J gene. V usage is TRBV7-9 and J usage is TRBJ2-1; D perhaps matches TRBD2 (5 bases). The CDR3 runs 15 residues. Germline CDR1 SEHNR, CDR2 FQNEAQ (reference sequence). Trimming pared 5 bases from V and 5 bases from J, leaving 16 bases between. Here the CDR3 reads CASSPGFAADNEQFF. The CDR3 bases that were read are TGTGCCAGCAGCCCGGGGTTCGCGGCCGACAATGAG.

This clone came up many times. CDR3 loop: CASSSTTTVHEQYF. CDR3 DNA, as far as it was read: TGTGCCAGCAGTTCGACGACGACAGTACACGAG. This chain uses TRBV12-3 or TRBV12-4 with TRBJ2-7; a possible D gene is TRBD1 (5 bases). The read is 3 residues too short to cover the CDR3 end, so that end is filled in from the germline J gene. Trimming removed 4 bases at V and 5 bases at J, with 15 bases between. The CDR3 is made up of 14 amino acids.

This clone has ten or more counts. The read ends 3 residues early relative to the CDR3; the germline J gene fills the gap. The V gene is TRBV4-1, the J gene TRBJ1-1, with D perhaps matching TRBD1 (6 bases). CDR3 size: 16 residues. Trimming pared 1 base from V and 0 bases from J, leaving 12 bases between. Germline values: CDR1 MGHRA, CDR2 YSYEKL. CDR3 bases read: TGCGCCAGCAGCCAAGGGCAGGGGTCCTTGAACACTGAA. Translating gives CASSQGQGSLNTE. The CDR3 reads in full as CASSQGQGSLNTEAFF.

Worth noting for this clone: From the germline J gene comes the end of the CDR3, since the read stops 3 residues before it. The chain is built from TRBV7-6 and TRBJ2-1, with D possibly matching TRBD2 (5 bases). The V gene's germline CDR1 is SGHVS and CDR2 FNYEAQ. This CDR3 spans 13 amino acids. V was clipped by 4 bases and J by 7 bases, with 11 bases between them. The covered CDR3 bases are TGTGCCAGCAGCTCCGGACTCGGGAATGAG. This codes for CASSSGLGNE. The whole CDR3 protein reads CASSSGLGNEQFF.

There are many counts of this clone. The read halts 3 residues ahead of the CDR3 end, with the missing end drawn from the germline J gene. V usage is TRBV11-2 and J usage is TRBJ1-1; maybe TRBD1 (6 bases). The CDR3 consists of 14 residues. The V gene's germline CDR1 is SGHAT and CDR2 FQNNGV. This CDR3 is CASSPIVTGTEAFF. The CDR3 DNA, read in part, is TGTGCCAGCAGCCCTATCGTGACCGGGACAGAA.

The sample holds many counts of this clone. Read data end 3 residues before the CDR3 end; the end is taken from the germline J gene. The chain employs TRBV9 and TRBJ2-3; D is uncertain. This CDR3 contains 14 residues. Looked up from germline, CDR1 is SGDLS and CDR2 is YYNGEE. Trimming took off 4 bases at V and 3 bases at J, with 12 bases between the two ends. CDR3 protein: CASSPNTLTDTQYF. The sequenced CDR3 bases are TGTGCCAGCAGCCCCAACACCCTTACAGATACG. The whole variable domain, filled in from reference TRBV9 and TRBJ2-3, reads DSGVTQTPKHLITATGQRVTLRCSPRSGDLSVYWYQQSLDQGLQFLIQYYNGEERAKGNILERFSAQQFPDLHSELNLSSLELGDSALYFCASSPNTLTDTQYFGPGTRLTVL.

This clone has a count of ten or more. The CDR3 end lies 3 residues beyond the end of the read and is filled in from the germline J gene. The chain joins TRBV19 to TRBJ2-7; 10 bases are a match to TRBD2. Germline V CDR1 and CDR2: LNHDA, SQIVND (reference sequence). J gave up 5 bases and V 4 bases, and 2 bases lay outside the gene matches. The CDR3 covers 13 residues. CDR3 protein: CASSTSGRNEQYF. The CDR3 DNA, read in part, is TGTGCCAGTAGTACTAGCGGGAGAAACGAG.

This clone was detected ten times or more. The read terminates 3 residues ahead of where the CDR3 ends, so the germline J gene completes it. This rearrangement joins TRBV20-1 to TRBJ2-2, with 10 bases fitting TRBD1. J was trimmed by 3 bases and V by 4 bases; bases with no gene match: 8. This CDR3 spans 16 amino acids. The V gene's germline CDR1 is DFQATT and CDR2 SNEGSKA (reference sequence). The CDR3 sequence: CSAKKTGTGDTGELFF. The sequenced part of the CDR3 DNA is TGCAGTGCTAAAAAGACCGGGACAGGGGACACCGGGGAG.

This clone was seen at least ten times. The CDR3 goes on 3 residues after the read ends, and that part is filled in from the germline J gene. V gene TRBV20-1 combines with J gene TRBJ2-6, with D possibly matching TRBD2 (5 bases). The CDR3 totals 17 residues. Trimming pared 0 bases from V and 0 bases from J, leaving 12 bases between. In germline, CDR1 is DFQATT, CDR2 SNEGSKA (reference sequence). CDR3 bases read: TGCAGTGCTAGAGAAGGAGGCGCGGGCTCTGGGGCCAACGTC. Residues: CSAREGGAGSGANV. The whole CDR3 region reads CSAREGGAGSGANVLTF.

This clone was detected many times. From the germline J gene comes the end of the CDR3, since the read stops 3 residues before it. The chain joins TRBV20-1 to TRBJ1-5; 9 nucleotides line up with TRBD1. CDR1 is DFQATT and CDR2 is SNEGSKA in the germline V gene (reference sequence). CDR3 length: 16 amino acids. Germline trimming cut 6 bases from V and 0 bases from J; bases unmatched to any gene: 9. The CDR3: CSAPDRGAYSNQPQHF. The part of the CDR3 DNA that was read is TGCAGTGCCCCCGACAGGGGGGCCTATAGCAATCAGCCC.

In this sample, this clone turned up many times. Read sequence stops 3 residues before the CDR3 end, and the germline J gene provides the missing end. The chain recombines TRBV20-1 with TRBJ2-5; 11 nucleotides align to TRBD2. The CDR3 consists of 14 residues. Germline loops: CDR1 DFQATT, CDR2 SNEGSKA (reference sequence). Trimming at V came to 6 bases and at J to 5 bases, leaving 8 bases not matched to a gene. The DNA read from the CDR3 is TGCAGTGCCGATAGCGGGAGGGTGTATGAGACC. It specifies CSADSGRVYET. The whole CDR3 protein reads CSADSGRVYETQYF.

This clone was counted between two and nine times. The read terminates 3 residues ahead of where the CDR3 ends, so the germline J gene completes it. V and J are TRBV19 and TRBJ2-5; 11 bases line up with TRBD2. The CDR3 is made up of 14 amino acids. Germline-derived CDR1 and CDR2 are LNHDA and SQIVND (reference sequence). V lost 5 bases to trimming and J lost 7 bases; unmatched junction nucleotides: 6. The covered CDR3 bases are TGTGCCAGTAGTCATGGGACTAGCGGTCTGACC. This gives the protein CASSHGTSGLT. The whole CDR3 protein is CASSHGTSGLTQYF. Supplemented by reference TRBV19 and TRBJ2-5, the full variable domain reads DGGITQSPKYLFRKEGQNVTLSCEQNLNHDAMYWYRQDPGQGLRLIYYSQIVNDFQKGDIAEGYSVSREKKESFPLTVTSAQKNPTAFYLCASSHGTSGLTQYFGPGTRLLVL.

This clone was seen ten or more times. The CDR3 loop reads CASSTDVIKAYGYTF. The sequenced part of the CDR3 DNA is TGCGCCAGCAGCACAGACGTAATAAAGGCCTATGGC. The chain joins TRBV5-1 to TRBJ1-2; D gene ambiguous. The CDR3 extends 3 residues past the end of the read, so its final part is completed from the germline J gene. Germline CDR1 SGHRS, CDR2 YFSETQ. The CDR3 has 15 residues. The V end lost 4 bases, the J end lost 4 bases, and 17 bases lay between the germline ends.

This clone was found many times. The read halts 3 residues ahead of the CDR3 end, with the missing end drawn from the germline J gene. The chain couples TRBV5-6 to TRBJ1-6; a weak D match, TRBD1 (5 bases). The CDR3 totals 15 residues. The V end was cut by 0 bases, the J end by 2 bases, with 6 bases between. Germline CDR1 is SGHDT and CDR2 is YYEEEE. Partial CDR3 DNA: TGTGCCAGCAGCTTGGGCAGGGCCTATAATTCACCC. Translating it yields CASSLGRAYNSP. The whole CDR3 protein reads CASSLGRAYNSPLHF. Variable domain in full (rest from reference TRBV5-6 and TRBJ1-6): DAGVTQSPTHLIKTRGQQVTLRCSPKSGHDTVSWYQQALGQGPQFIFQYYEEEERQRGNFPDRFSGHQFPNYSSELNVNALLLGDSALYLCASSLGRAYNSPLHFGNGTRLTVT.

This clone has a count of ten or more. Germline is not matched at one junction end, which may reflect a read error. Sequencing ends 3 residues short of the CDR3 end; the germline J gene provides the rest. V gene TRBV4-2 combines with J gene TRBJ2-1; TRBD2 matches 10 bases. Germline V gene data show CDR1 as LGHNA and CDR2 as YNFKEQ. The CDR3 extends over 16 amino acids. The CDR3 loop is CASSPYLAGAWAEQFF. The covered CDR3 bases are TGCGCCAGCAGCCCGTACCTAGCGGGAGCTTGGGCTGAG.

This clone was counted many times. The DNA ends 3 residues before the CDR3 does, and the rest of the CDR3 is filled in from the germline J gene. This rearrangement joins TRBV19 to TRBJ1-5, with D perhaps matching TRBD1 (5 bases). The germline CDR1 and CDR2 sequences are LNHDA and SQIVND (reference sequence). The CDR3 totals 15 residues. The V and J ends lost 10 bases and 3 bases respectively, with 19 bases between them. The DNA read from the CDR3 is TGTGCCACCCGATTGGGGGGAGCTTACAATCAGCCC. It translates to CATRLGGAYNQP. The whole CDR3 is CATRLGGAYNQPQHF.

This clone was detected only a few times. The CDR3 DNA, read in part, is TGTGCCAGCAGTACTAGCGGCAATTACGAG. Amino acids: CASSTSGNYE. The complete CDR3 protein is CASSTSGNYEQYF. The rearrangement links TRBV2 to TRBJ2-7, with 8 nucleotides matching TRBD2. The read ends 3 residues before the CDR3 terminus; that terminus is restored from the germline J gene. Per the germline V gene, CDR1 is SNHLY and CDR2 is FYNNEI. The CDR3 length is 13 residues. Germline trimming cut 5 bases from V and 4 bases from J; bases unmatched to any gene: 4.